This record concerns one T cell receptor (beta chain) sequence. Participant-given clinical history determined each cohort assignment. Two consecutive negative NP/OP PCR tests, clearance, or resolved symptoms defined Cohort 3 recovery. In the study's own analysis: How many nucleated cells were present was estimated from reference gene primer amplification. The repertoire was sequenced with immunoSEQ multiplex PCR; TCRdb's copy has only in-frame clones and lacks some. That table supplies the V and J calls and clone size; D and trimming were determined from the DNA. Of about 480,000 clones in the sample, approximately 87% were seen once. The sample belongs to a study of blood T cell repertoires in COVID-19. Looked up from germline, CDR1 is LGHDT and CDR2 is YNNKEL (reference sequence). V lost 3 bases, J lost 5 bases, and 14 bases lay in between. This CDR3 spans 15 amino acids.

This clonotype was obtained from a middle-aged woman who had recovered from COVID-19. Sequencing was done on a sample of PBMCs or T cells enriched from blood (not recorded which). The rearrangement uses TRBV3-1 (or the pseudogene TRBV3-2) and TRBJ1-5; D ambiguous. The CDR3 nucleotides read TGTGCCAGCAGCCAGTACGGGTGGCGAGATCAGCCCCAGCATTTT. This encodes CASSQYGWRDQPQHF.